One sample yielded the 18 T cell receptor beta chains listed below, sequenced in a study of T cell repertoires in cytomegalovirus infection. TCRdb reanalysed the reads using MiXCR and keeps one entry per CDR3 protein. The sample yields approximately 750,000 distinct CDR3 sequences, roughly 35% seen once. The sequencing input was PBMCs. The receptors derive from a human donor in good health (CMV status not recorded). Some clones in this sample may be carry-over from other donors' samples.

The genes are TRBV20-1 and TRBJ1-6, with a tentative D call TRBD1 (6 bases). The germline V and J ends were trimmed by 4 bases and 7 bases, with 14 bases remaining between them. The CDR3 has 14 residues. Looked up from germline, CDR1 is DFQATT and CDR2 is SNEGSKA (reference sequence). CDR3 nucleotide sequence: TGCAGTGCTATGAAGGGCAGGGGCAATTCACCCCTCCACTTT. The encoded protein is CSAMKGRGNSPLHF.

This clonotype showed up just a few times. This rearrangement joins TRBV12-3 or TRBV12-4 to TRBJ1-1; D gene ambiguous. V was shortened by 6 bases and J by 7 bases, with 18 bases between the two germline ends. This CDR3 has 14 amino acids. CDR3 in amino acids: CASSQMARLYEAFF. CDR3 nucleotide sequence: TGTGCCAGCAGCCAAATGGCTCGACTGTATGAAGCTTTCTTT.

This clonotype was seen more than once but under ten times. The V call is TRBV5-1, the J call TRBJ1-2, with D perhaps TRBD1 (6 bases). CDR1 and CDR2 (germline): SGHRS, YFSETQ. The CDR3 extends over 15 amino acids. Trimming stripped 0 bases from V and 8 bases from J, with 17 bases between. DNA for the CDR3: TGCGCCAGCAGCTTGGAAACGGCAGGGGCGTTAGGCTACACCTTC. Its translation is CASSLETAGALGYTF.

The sample holds a few counts of this clonotype. This rearrangement joins TRBV6-2 or TRBV6-3 to TRBJ1-5; perhaps TRBD1 as D (5 bases). Germline V gene lookup returns CDR1 MNHEY and CDR2 SVGEGT. The CDR3 spans 14 residues. V lost 8 bases and J lost 13, with 24 bases in between. The CDR3 protein is CASQPGHRMYVQHF. The CDR3 region has the DNA TGTGCCAGCCAACCCGGACATCGGATGTACGTACAGCATTTT.

This clonotype turned up a few times. The CDR3 region is CAVRQGNTEAFF. In nucleotides, the CDR3 is TGTGCCGTACGGCAGGGGAACACTGAAGCTTTCTTT. The rearrangement links TRBV19 to TRBJ1-1, with D maybe TRBD1 (5 bases). The CDR3 contains 12 residues. The germline V and J ends were trimmed by 11 bases and 1 base, with 11 bases remaining between them. Germline CDR1 is LNHDA and CDR2 is SQIVND (reference sequence). Looking up the rest from reference TRBV19 and TRBJ1-1 gives the full variable domain: DGGITQSPKYLFRKEGQNVTLSCEQNLNHDAMYWYRQDPGQGLRLIYYSQIVNDFQKGDIAEGYSVSREKKESFPLTVTSAQKNPTAFYLCAVRQGNTEAFFGQGTRLTVV.

This clonotype has at least ten counts. This chain links TRBV28 with TRBJ2-7; unclear D gene. The CDR3 totals 11 residues. Germline CDR1 is MDHEN and CDR2 is SYDVKM. The V and J ends lost 6 bases and 3 bases respectively, with 6 bases between them. CDR3 in amino acids: CASSPGYEQYF. The CDR3 DNA reads as TGTGCCAGCAGCCCAGGCTACGAGCAGTACTTC.

The J gene is TRBJ2-7, the V gene TRBV4-3, with a tentative D call TRBD2 (5 bases). Trimming took 0 bases from V and 2 from J, leaving 11 bases between them. The germline gives CDR1 LGHNA, CDR2 YSLEER. This CDR3 has 15 residues. CDR3 region: CASSQELSGTYEQYF. The DNA of the CDR3 is TGCGCCAGCAGCCAAGAATTGAGCGGCACCTACGAGCAGTACTTC.

The V gene is TRBV10-3, the J gene TRBJ2-7, with D perhaps TRBD1 (5 bases). Germline CDR1 is ENHRY and CDR2 is SYGVKD. V was clipped by 0 bases and J by 6 bases, with 12 bases between them. The CDR3 length is 14 residues. The CDR3 region has the DNA TGTGCCATCAGTGAGTCGCCCCCAGGGCCCGAGCAGTACTTC. Translating gives CAISESPPGPEQYF.

This clonotype was seen only a few times. The chain employs TRBV19 and TRBJ1-2, with a tentative D call TRBD1 (5 bases). The CDR3 spans 14 residues. V was shortened by 6 bases and J by 8 bases, with 19 bases between the two germline ends. CDR1 and CDR2 (germline): LNHDA, SQIVND (reference sequence). The CDR3 nucleotides read TGTGCCAGTAGCACCTCTTGGGAGGGACGAGGCTACACCTTC. This codes for CASSTSWEGRGYTF.

The chain joins TRBV12-3 or TRBV12-4 to TRBJ1-3; D gene ambiguous. The CDR3 has 14 amino acids. With 6 bases removed from V and 0 bases from J, the gap between germline ends came to 9 bases. The CDR3 DNA follows: TGTGCCAGCAGACCCTCGGACTCTGGAAACACCATATATTTT. Translation gives CASRPSDSGNTIYF.

The genes are TRBV28 and TRBJ1-5; TRBD1 might be the D (5 bases). V gave up 2 bases and J gave up 8 bases, with 13 bases separating them. Germline CDR1 and CDR2: MDHEN and SYDVKM. The CDR3 spans 14 residues. Here the CDR3 DNA reads TGTGCCAGCAGTTTAAGGGGTACGACGGAGCCCCAGCATTTT. It translates to CASSLRGTTEPQHF.

The chain uses TRBV19 and TRBJ2-1; D perhaps matches TRBD2 (6 bases). From germline, CDR1 is LNHDA and CDR2 SQIVND (reference sequence). Deletions cut 4 bases from V and 0 bases from J, with 10 bases between. The CDR3 runs to 15 residues. The DNA of the CDR3 is TGTGCCAGTAGTAACGGGAGAGGCTCCTACAATGAGCAGTTCTTC. Translation: CASSNGRGSYNEQFF.

This clonotype has just a few counts. The DNA of the CDR3 is TGTGCCAGCAGCCAAGATCTGAGCTCCTCCAACACCTTC. This translates into CASSQDLSSSNTF. The rearrangement uses TRBV14 and TRBJ1-2; D remains ambiguous. Germline lookup yields CDR1 SGHDN and CDR2 FVKESK. The CDR3 totals 13 residues. The V end lost 0 bases, the J end lost 12 bases, and 14 bases lay between the germline ends.

V gene TRBV12-3 or TRBV12-4 combines with J gene TRBJ2-7; 8 bases align to TRBD1. There are 15 residues in the CDR3. The J segment lost 2 bases and the V segment lost 6 bases, leaving 9 bases of the junction unmatched. CDR3 loop: CASSPSMDRAYEQYF. CDR3 coding DNA: TGTGCCAGCAGCCCTTCGATGGACAGGGCCTACGAGCAGTACTTC.

The sample holds a few counts of this clonotype. The chain combines TRBV28 with TRBJ2-7, with a possible D match to TRBD1 (6 bases). Trimming stripped 6 bases from V and 6 bases from J, with 24 bases between. The germline V gene encodes CDR1 MDHEN and CDR2 SYDVKM. The CDR3 covers 16 residues. The CDR3 region has the DNA TGTGCCAGCAGAAGTGACAAGACAGGCCGAGCAGGCGAGCAGTACTTC. This encodes CASRSDKTGRAGEQYF.

The chain recombines TRBV7-2 with TRBJ2-7; a possible D gene is TRBD2 (6 bases). Germline-derived CDR1 and CDR2 are SGHTA and FQGNSA. This CDR3 is built from 14 residues. Trimming took 1 base from V and 5 from J, leaving 12 bases between them. The CDR3: CASSLVGGIDEQYF. Written as DNA, the CDR3 is TGTGCCAGCAGCTTAGTGGGGGGTATCGACGAGCAGTACTTC.

The V call is TRBV27, the J call TRBJ2-7, with D maybe TRBD2 (5 bases). The CDR3 consists of 15 residues. V was cut by 7 bases and J by 2 bases, with 18 bases left in between. Germline CDR1 MNHEY, CDR2 SMNVEV (reference sequence). CDR3 in amino acids: CASTPSTGKTYEQYF. The CDR3 bases are TGTGCCAGCACCCCTTCAACCGGGAAAACCTACGAGCAGTACTTC.

This clonotype was counted only a few times. The chain uses TRBV28 and TRBJ2-3; 11 positions agree with TRBD2. J was trimmed by 6 bases and V by 5 bases; bases with no gene match: 13. Germline V gene lookup returns CDR1 MDHEN and CDR2 SYDVKM. The CDR3 length is 17 residues. CDR3 loop: CASSTRTSGWKMDTQYF. The CDR3 DNA follows: TGTGCCAGCAGTACAAGGACTAGCGGGTGGAAGATGGATACGCAGTATTTT.